Sequencing of this TCR beta chain was carried out in a study of blood T cell repertoires in COVID-19. Clones were sequenced by immunoSEQ multiplex PCR, and TCRdb holds only the in-frame ones, with some missing. The sample has 360,000 or so clones, around 91% seen once. In germline, CDR1 is SGHTA, CDR2 FQGNSA. This CDR3 has 13 residues. J lost 7 bases, V lost 3 bases, and 5 bases had no gene match. Sequences were obtained from peripheral blood. The chain combines TRBV7-2 with TRBJ1-2, with 7 bases aligning to TRBD1. The TCR comes from a man between 18 and 35 years old with active or convalescent COVID-19. The CDR3 protein is CASSFPPGGGYTF. In DNA, the CDR3 is TGTGCCAGCAGCTTCCCCCCAGGGGGTGGCTACACCTTC.